The TCR beta chain under discussion was sequenced for a study of blood T cell repertoires in COVID-19. The assay was immunoSEQ multiplex PCR, and TCRdb's table has in-frame clones only and misses some. The sample consists of 150,000 to 200,000 clones, roughly 89% of them appearing once. V shed 5 bases and J 5 bases; nucleotides not matched to a gene: 6. The germline gives CDR1 SGHTA, CDR2 FQGNSA. This CDR3 comprises 15 residues. This sequence originates from a man in his fifties or sixties with acute or convalescent COVID-19. The rearrangement links TRBV7-2 to TRBJ1-6; 7 positions match TRBD1. Sequenced: peripheral blood. The CDR3 reads CASSLRQGNNSPLHF. In nucleotides, the CDR3 is TGTGCCAGCAGCCTCAGACAGGGAAATAATTCACCCCTCCACTTT.